This T cell receptor (beta chain) was sequenced for a study of glioma-infiltrating T cells. General study points: Above-expected tissue-blood divergence occurred in all gliomas, most in low-grade ones. Shared blood CDR3 signature motifs marked patients with low tissue-blood divergence.

Comments on this clonotype: Its antigen is unknown.

Trimming stripped 3 bases from V and 7 bases from J, with 4 bases between. CDR3 length equals 12 residues. The germline V gene encodes CDR1 LNHDA and CDR2 SQIVND (reference sequence). Amplification of TCR alpha and beta CDR3 regions from RNA used iRepertoire nested multiplex PCR. In TCRdb, the multiplex PCR reads were re-called with MiXCR into one record per CDR3 protein. This sample has a few hundred thousand distinct CDR3 sequences; roughly two fifths occur once, and the top ten carry 9.5% to 15%. Sequenced input: glioma tissue, nonneoplastic brain tissue, or PBMCs (not recorded which). The sequence derives from a human donor with low-grade glioma or glioblastoma, undergoing nonglioma brain surgery, or in good health (not recorded which). This chain links TRBV19 with TRBJ1-6, with D unresolved. CDR3 DNA: TGTGCCAGTAGTATTATGAATTCACCCCTCCACTTT. This codes for CASSIMNSPLHF.